The 31 T cell receptor beta chains in this list originate from one sample, sequenced in a study of tissue T cells after allogeneic stem cell transplantation. Time point here: mouse harvest day 7 after allogeneic transplant. Tail vein injection delivered 10^7 T-cell-depleted bone marrow cells and 10^6 splenic CD5+ T cells. This table comes from immunoSEQ multiplex PCR, and its TCRdb copy is limited to in-frame clones, with some not included. The repertoire holds around 4,000 clones, with approximately 50% as singletons. The sequenced sample consisted of gut tissue. These TCRs come from a female BALB/c mouse given C57BL/6 T cells with graft-versus-host disease after an allogeneic hematopoietic cell transplant.

Of note for this clone: Mouse gene names apply. Read data end 1 residue before the CDR3 end; the end is taken from the germline J gene. The rearrangement uses TRBV16 and TRBJ2-5, with a possible D match to TRBD1 (5 bases). This CDR3 comprises 14 residues. The germline V gene encodes CDR1 SGHSA and CDR2 FRNQAP. V lost 5 bases and J lost 0, with 9 bases in between. The CDR3 here is CASSRTLNQDTQYF. The sequenced CDR3 bases are TGTGCAAGCAGCCGGACACTTAACCAAGACACCCAGTAC.

Points on this clone: Gene names refer to mouse genes. The CDR3 end is not reached by the read, which stops 1 residue before it; the germline J gene fills it in. The rearrangement links TRBV31 to TRBJ2-4; D not resolved. V was cut by 0 bases and J by 0 bases, with 7 bases left in between. Germline V gene lookup returns CDR1 GKSSPN and CDR2 SITVG. The CDR3 covers 14 residues. CDR3 DNA (partial): TGTGCCTGGAGTCTAGTGGGTAGTCAAAACACCTTGTAC. It is translated as CAWSLVGSQNTLY. The complete CDR3 reads CAWSLVGSQNTLYF. Combining the CDR3 with reference TRBV31 and TRBJ2-4 gives the whole variable domain AQTIHQWPVAEIKAVGSPLSLGCTIKGKSSPNLYWYWQATGGTLQQLFYSITVGQVESVVQLNLSASRPKDDQFILSTEKLLLSHSGFYLCAWSLVGSQNTLYFGAGTRLSVL.

Worth noting for this clone: Mouse gene names apply. The read terminates 1 residue before the CDR3 end, so the remaining end is supplied by the germline J gene. The V gene is TRBV16, the J gene TRBJ1-4; D is ambiguous. V lost 5 bases and J lost 4, with 8 bases in between. This CDR3 region has 13 residues. CDR1 and CDR2 from the germline V gene are SGHSA and FRNQAP. Partial CDR3 DNA: TGTGCAAGCAGCCCGGGCGGCAACGAAAGATTATTT. Its protein is CASSPGGNERLF. The CDR3 in its entirety is CASSPGGNERLFF.

Details on this clone: Mouse names are used for the genes. The observed sequence ends 1 residue before the CDR3 terminus, with the missing tail filled in from the germline J gene. This chain links TRBV23 with TRBJ2-5; the table's D gene call, TRBD2, was not cross checked with the DNA. Germline V gives CDR1 KGHTA, CDR2 FQNQQP. The CDR3 sequence is 14 residues long. CDR3 DNA (partial): TGCTCCAGCAGTCAACTGGGGGGCCAAGACACCCAGTAC. The encoded protein is CSSSQLGGQDTQY. The entire CDR3 protein is CSSSQLGGQDTQYF. Full variable domain (remainder filled in from reference TRBV23 and TRBJ2-5): DAAVTQKPRYLIKMKGQEAEMKCIPEKGHTAVFWYQQKQSKELKFLIYFQNQQPLDQIDMVKERFSAVCPSSSLCSLGIRTCEAEDSALYLCSSSQLGGQDTQYFGPGTRLLVL.

This clone appeared a few times. Gene and germline names: mouse. The CDR3 end lies 1 residue beyond the end of the read and is filled in from the germline J gene. This chain links TRBV4 with TRBJ1-1; D is possibly TRBD1 (6 bases). The germline V and J ends were trimmed by 4 bases and 2 bases, with 8 bases remaining between them. The germline CDR1 and CDR2 sequences are LGHDT and YNNKQL (reference sequence). This CDR3 is built from 13 residues. This chain's CDR3 is CASSWGHNTEVFF. The CDR3 DNA, read in part, is TGTGCCAGCAGCTGGGGACACAACACAGAAGTCTTC.

On this clone itself: Gene names follow the mouse nomenclature. The read ends 1 residue early relative to the CDR3; the germline J gene fills the gap. The chain recombines TRBV1 with TRBJ1-4; D not resolved. CDR1 NSQYPW and CDR2 LRSPGD come from the germline V gene (reference sequence). V lost 0 bases to trimming and J lost 12 bases, with 11 bases between them. The CDR3 is 13 residues long. The covered CDR3 bases are TGCACCTGCAGTGCAGAAAGCAGCTCCGGATTATTT. Residues: CTCSAESSSGLF. The full-length CDR3 reads as CTCSAESSSGLFF.

With regard to this clone: All gene names here are mouse names. The CDR3 end falls 1 residue outside the read, so it is completed with the germline J gene. The chain has TRBV15 and TRBJ1-1; a possible D gene is TRBD1 (6 bases). The germline CDR1 and CDR2 sequences are SGHND and FRSKSL. This CDR3 comprises 15 residues. Trimming took off 3 bases at V and 4 bases at J, with 15 bases between the two ends. The DNA read from the CDR3 is TGTGCCAGCAGTTTTTCGGGGGCGAGGAGCACAGAAGTCTTC. Translation: CASSFSGARSTEVF. The whole CDR3 protein is CASSFSGARSTEVFF.

Note on this clone: The genes are named according to mouse. The read ends 1 residue early relative to the CDR3; the germline J gene fills the gap. The chain joins TRBV13-1 to TRBJ2-5, with D unclear. Germline values: CDR1 NSHNY, CDR2 SYGAGN. V lost 3 bases and J lost 0, with 5 bases in between. CDR3 length equals 13 residues. The CDR3 here is CASSGFNQDTQYF. The covered CDR3 bases are TGTGCCAGCAGTGGATTTAACCAAGACACCCAGTAC.

Comments on this clone: Gene names denote mouse genes. From the germline J gene comes the end of the CDR3, since the read stops 1 residue before it. The chain couples TRBV15 to TRBJ2-4; TRBD2 aligns across 9 bases. The CDR3 spans 14 residues. V was pared by 6 bases and J by 0 bases, with 1 base of the junction left unmatched. In germline, CDR1 is SGHND, CDR2 FRSKSL. The CDR3 protein is CASRDWGSQNTLYF. Partial CDR3 DNA: TGTGCCAGCAGGGACTGGGGTAGTCAAAACACCTTGTAC.

This clone was picked up a small number of times. The genes are named according to mouse. Read coverage stops 1 residue before the CDR3 terminus; the germline J gene supplies the remainder. The chain is built from TRBV12-2 and TRBJ1-3; a possible D gene is TRBD1 (5 bases). This CDR3 region has 14 residues. The V and J ends lost 0 bases and 2 bases respectively, with 7 bases between them. The germline CDR1 and CDR2 sequences are SGHLS and HYDKME. The CDR3 here is CASSLRGAGNTLYF. The CDR3 bases that were read are TGTGCCAGCTCTCTCAGGGGCGCTGGAAATACGCTCTAT.

A word on this clone: Gene names refer to mouse genes. From the germline J gene comes the end of the CDR3, since the read stops 1 residue before it. This rearrangement joins TRBV26 to TRBJ1-3; D is possibly TRBD1 (5 bases). The germline CDR1 and CDR2 sequences are KGHPV and FQNQEV (reference sequence). The CDR3 is 15 amino acids. The ends were cut back, 3 bases at V and 0 bases at J, with 9 bases in the middle. CDR3 sequence reads: CASSLGRDSGNTLYF. CDR3 DNA, as far as it was read: TGTGCCAGCAGTCTTGGCAGGGATTCTGGAAATACGCTCTAT.

This clone showed up just a few times. The genes are named according to mouse. The missing CDR3 end, 1 residue past where the read stops, is filled in from the germline J gene. The genes are TRBV23 and TRBJ1-4; whether TRBD1, the table's D call, matches the DNA was not checked. Germline V gene lookup returns CDR1 KGHTA and CDR2 FQNQQP. This CDR3 is built from 14 residues. The CDR3 DNA, read in part, is TGCTCCAGCAGCCGGACAGGGGCCAACGAAAGATTATTT. It codes for CSSSRTGANERLF. The full CDR3 reads CSSSRTGANERLFF.

On this clone itself: Mouse gene names apply. This chain's CDR3 is CASSLGTANTEVFF. The CDR3 bases that were read are TGTGCCAGCAGTCTCGGGACAGCAAACACAGAAGTCTTC. The chain is built from TRBV26 and TRBJ1-1; 7 nucleotides agree with TRBD1. The read is 1 residue too short to cover the CDR3 end, so that end is filled in from the germline J gene. Germline loops: CDR1 KGHPV, CDR2 FQNQEV (reference sequence). The CDR3 length is 14 residues. V lost 3 bases to trimming and J lost 0 bases; unmatched junction nucleotides: 1.

Concerning this clone: Mouse gene names apply. Sequencing ends 1 residue short of the CDR3 end; the germline J gene provides the rest. The chain employs TRBV26 and TRBJ1-4, with D possibly matching TRBD1 (6 bases). Germline CDR1 reads KGHPV; CDR2 reads FQNQEV (reference sequence). The CDR3 totals 15 residues. The ends were cut back, 5 bases at V and 0 bases at J, with 10 bases in the middle. The sequenced CDR3 bases are TGTGCCAGCAGTTGGACAGTCGTTTCCAACGAAAGATTATTT. It specifies CASSWTVVSNERLF. In full, the CDR3 reads CASSWTVVSNERLFF.

Concerning this clone itself: Each gene name is a mouse one. Read sequence stops 1 residue before the CDR3 end, and the germline J gene provides the missing end. V gene TRBV26 combines with J gene TRBJ1-1; no reliable D call. V was clipped by 1 base and J by 3 bases, with 6 bases between them. Germline V gene sequence: CDR1 KGHPV, CDR2 FQNQEV (reference sequence). This CDR3 has 13 residues. The CDR3 sequence is CASSLYQYTEVFF. Partial CDR3 DNA: TGTGCCAGCAGTCTGTATCAATACACAGAAGTCTTC.

Details on this clone: Gene names are mouse gene names. CDR3 residues: CASSLMGASQNTLYF. CDR3 bases read: TGTGCCAGCAGTCTAATGGGGGCTAGTCAAAACACCTTGTAC. This rearrangement joins TRBV26 to TRBJ2-4; the D gene could be TRBD1 or TRBD2 (6 bases each). The read halts 1 residue ahead of the CDR3 end, with the missing end drawn from the germline J gene. The germline V and J ends were trimmed by 3 bases and 0 bases, with 10 bases remaining between them. Per the germline V gene, CDR1 is KGHPV and CDR2 is FQNQEV (reference sequence). The CDR3 totals 15 residues.

This clone was seen more than once but under ten times. Gene labels here are mouse ones. From the germline J gene comes the end of the CDR3, since the read stops 1 residue before it. The chain employs TRBV26 and TRBJ2-5, with TRBD2 matching over 8 bases. The CDR3 has 14 amino acids. Germline V CDR1 and CDR2: KGHPV, FQNQEV (reference sequence). Unmatched junction bases numbered 4, after V lost 4 bases and J lost 4 bases. The CDR3 reads CASSPRLGKDTQYF. CDR3 DNA (partial): TGTGCCAGCAGTCCCCGACTGGGGAAAGACACCCAGTAC.

This clone is medium-sized in the sample. Mouse gene names apply. The read ends 1 residue shy of where the CDR3 ends; the end is completed using the germline J gene. The V call is TRBV16, the J call TRBJ2-3, with 7 bases that match TRBD2. The CDR3 runs to 13 residues. V gave up 1 base and J gave up 6 bases; unmatched junction bases: 1. Germline assignment: CDR1 SGHSA and CDR2 FRNQAP. The CDR3 bases that were read are TGTGCAAGCAGCTTAGTTGGGGGGGAAACGCTGTAT. This gives the protein CASSLVGGETLY. The whole CDR3 region reads CASSLVGGETLYF.

As concerns this clone: The gene names here belong to mouse. The read ends 1 residue shy of where the CDR3 ends; the end is completed using the germline J gene. The chain is built from TRBV3 and TRBJ2-7; 7 nucleotides agree with TRBD2. The germline V gene has CDR1 SNHLY and CDR2 FYNGKV (reference sequence). The length of the CDR3 is 12 residues. V shed 5 bases and J 7 bases; nucleotides not matched to a gene: 5. The sequenced part of the CDR3 DNA is TGTGCCAGCAGCGCGGGGGGGAGGGAACAGTAC. This gives the protein CASSAGGREQY. The whole CDR3 sequence is CASSAGGREQYF.

Regarding this clone: The gene names here belong to mouse. The CDR3 end is not reached by the read, which stops 1 residue before it; the germline J gene fills it in. The V gene is TRBV16, the J gene TRBJ2-7; 10 positions match TRBD2. Trimming at V came to 1 base and at J to 2 bases, leaving 2 bases not matched to a gene. The CDR3 length is 15 residues. The germline CDR1 and CDR2 sequences are SGHSA and FRNQAP. CDR3 DNA (partial): TGTGCAAGCAGCTTAGCCTGGGGGGGCCCCTATGAACAGTAC. This sequence encodes CASSLAWGGPYEQY. The whole CDR3 reads CASSLAWGGPYEQYF.

As for this clone: Gene and germline names: mouse. With the read ending 1 residue before the CDR3 end, the germline J gene is used to fill in that end. The V gene is TRBV26, the J gene TRBJ2-5, with 7 nucleotides matching TRBD2. CDR3 length: 13 amino acids. The germline V gene encodes CDR1 KGHPV and CDR2 FQNQEV (reference sequence). V lost 2 bases to trimming and J lost 5 bases; unmatched junction nucleotides: 1. CDR3 DNA (partial): TGTGCCAGCAGTCTGGTGGGGGGAGACACCCAGTAC. It translates to CASSLVGGDTQY. The whole CDR3 region reads CASSLVGGDTQYF.

In regard to this clone: Germline and genes: mouse. The sequenced fragment ends 1 residue before the CDR3 boundary, so the rest is inferred from the germline J gene. The genes are TRBV31 and TRBJ2-3; 7 bases line up with TRBD1. CDR1 is GKSSPN, CDR2 SITVG, per germline. The CDR3 has 15 residues. The V gene end was trimmed by 3 bases and the J gene end by 0 bases; junction bases not matched to a gene: 6. The CDR3 here is CAWSLGQTSAETLYF. The CDR3 DNA, read in part, is TGTGCCTGGAGCCTGGGACAGACTAGTGCAGAAACGCTGTAT.

In regard to this clone: The genes and germline here are from mouse. The CDR3 is cut off 1 residue early in the read; its end comes from the germline J gene. This rearrangement joins TRBV26 to TRBJ2-7, with TRBD1 matching 7 bases. CDR3 length: 13 residues. From germline, CDR1 is KGHPV and CDR2 FQNQEV (reference sequence). J gave up 2 bases and V 6 bases, and 4 bases lay outside the gene matches. The CDR3 DNA, read in part, is TGTGCCAGCAGAAGACAGGGAACCTATGAACAGTAC. Its translation: CASRRQGTYEQY. In full, the CDR3 reads CASRRQGTYEQYF.

This clone was observed a handful of times. Genes here carry mouse names. The read ends 1 residue shy of where the CDR3 ends; the end is completed using the germline J gene. J is TRBJ2-2 and V is TRBV16, with D perhaps matching TRBD1 (7 bases). The CDR3 totals 15 residues. V lost 6 bases, J lost 3 bases, and 14 bases lay in between. Germline CDR1 SGHSA, CDR2 FRNQAP. The part of the CDR3 DNA that was read is TGTGCAAGCAGTCGAGGGGGCGCGTACACCGGGCAGCTCTAC. Its translation: CASSRGGAYTGQLY. The CDR3 in full is CASSRGGAYTGQLYF.

About this clone: Gene and germline names: mouse. Coverage ceases 1 residue before the CDR3 finishes, and the germline J gene fills in the end. This sequence joins TRBV16 and TRBJ2-4; D gene uncertain. The germline CDR1 and CDR2 sequences are SGHSA and FRNQAP. The CDR3 has 14 residues. With 4 bases removed from V and 1 base from J, the gap between germline ends came to 9 bases. The CDR3 loop is CASSWGPGQNTLYF. The sequenced CDR3 bases are TGTGCAAGCAGCTGGGGTCCTGGTCAAAACACCTTGTAC.

Regarding this clone: The gene symbols are mouse symbols. The CDR3 is cut off 1 residue early in the read; its end comes from the germline J gene. This chain uses TRBV1 with TRBJ1-2, with D possibly being TRBD1 (6 bases). The CDR3 is 14 amino acids. V dropped 2 bases and J dropped 1 base, with 8 bases sitting between them. The germline gives CDR1 NSQYPW, CDR2 LRSPGD (reference sequence). The CDR3 bases that were read are TGCACCTGCAGTGCAAGGGACAAAAACTCCGACTACACC. The encoded protein is CTCSARDKNSDYT. The entire CDR3 protein is CTCSARDKNSDYTF. Filled out from reference TRBV1 and TRBJ1-2, the complete variable domain reads VTLLEQNPRWRLVPRGQAVNLRCILKNSQYPWMSWYQQDLQKQLQWLFTLRSPGDKEVKSLPGADYLATRVTDTELRLQVANMSQGRTLYCTCSARDKNSDYTFGSGTRLLVI.

Worth noting for this clone: Mouse names are used for the genes. The observed sequence ends 1 residue before the CDR3 terminus, with the missing tail filled in from the germline J gene. The chain couples TRBV26 to TRBJ2-2, with 8 bases that match TRBD2. CDR1 and CDR2 (germline): KGHPV, FQNQEV (reference sequence). The V and J ends lost 4 bases and 4 bases, in that order; junction bases with no gene match: 5. The CDR3 loop spans 15 amino acids. This CDR3 is CASSPGGGVTGQLYF. The DNA read from the CDR3 is TGTGCCAGCAGTCCAGGTGGGGGGGTCACCGGGCAGCTCTAC.

Concerning this clone itself: Mouse names are used for the genes. The observed sequence ends 1 residue before the CDR3 terminus, with the missing tail filled in from the germline J gene. The chain combines TRBV3 with TRBJ2-7; TRBD1 aligns across 7 bases. V lost 4 bases to trimming and J lost 0 bases; unmatched junction nucleotides: 0. CDR1 is SNHLY, CDR2 FYNGKV, per germline (reference sequence). There are 13 residues in the CDR3. Partial CDR3 DNA: TGTGCCAGCAGCTGGGACAGCTCCTATGAACAGTAC. This sequence encodes CASSWDSSYEQY. Given in full, the CDR3 is CASSWDSSYEQYF.

A word on this clone: Genes and germline come from the mouse. The read ends 1 residue before the CDR3 terminus; that terminus is restored from the germline J gene. Other DNA sequences in the sample encode the same CDR3. This rearrangement joins TRBV26 to TRBJ1-3, with D maybe TRBD1 (5 bases). CDR3 length: 14 amino acids. V lost 4 bases and J 0 bases, leaving 7 bases between the germline ends. CDR1 KGHPV and CDR2 FQNQEV come from the germline V gene (reference sequence). CDR3 sequence: CASSRTNSGNTLYF. The sequenced CDR3 bases are TGTGCCAGCAGTCGGACAAATTCTGGAAATACGCTCTAT.

By share, this clone ranks as medium-sized. Gene names refer to mouse genes. The read ends 1 residue early relative to the CDR3; the germline J gene fills the gap. This rearrangement joins TRBV12-2 to TRBJ2-3; TRBD2 matches at 11 bases. Germline CDR1 SGHLS, CDR2 HYDKME. Trimming removed 6 bases from V and 0 bases from J; junction bases left unmatched: 7. This CDR3 comprises 16 residues. The CDR3 here is CASHPGTGGSAETLYF. Incomplete CDR3 DNA: TGTGCCAGCCACCCCGGGACTGGGGGTAGTGCAGAAACGCTGTAT.

Regarding this clone: The listed genes are named as in mouse. CDR3 amino acids: CASRPDWESQNTLYF. Incomplete CDR3 DNA: TGTGCCAGCAGGCCCGACTGGGAGAGTCAAAACACCTTGTAC. The rearrangement links TRBV3 to TRBJ2-4, with 7 bases lining up with TRBD2. Coverage ceases 1 residue before the CDR3 finishes, and the germline J gene fills in the end. Trimming cost V 6 bases and J 0 bases; bases outside gene matches: 6. This CDR3 region has 15 residues. Germline V gene sequence: CDR1 SNHLY, CDR2 FYNGKV (reference sequence).